There are many counts of the clone carrying this T cell receptor beta chain. Its specificity is unknown. The data belong to a study of T cells in Graves' hyperthyroidism and ophthalmopathy. RNA transcripts yielded amplified TCR beta CDR3 regions. First-round RT-PCR targeting the TCR CDR3 was performed with the HTBI primer set. TCRdb re-called the multiplex PCR reads through MiXCR, storing one row per CDR3 protein. The repertoire has about 200,000 distinct CDR3 sequences, roughly 17% of them found once; the top ten carry around 50%. Findings and limits, study-wide: Separating ophthalmopathy from stable hyperthyroidism was achieved by a 13 V-J model.

Criteria for exclusion of patients were uncontrolled infection, other autoimmune disease, pregnancy or lactation. Together with thyroid ultrasound, orbital computed tomography, serum thyroxine and TRAb, clinical symptoms were used for diagnoses. CDR3 length: 16 residues. The V gene lost 6 bases and the J gene lost 0 bases, with 14 bases spanning the gap. The TCR sequence derives from a man between 45 and 60 years old with Graves' hyperthyroidism. Source material: blood. The chain is built from TRBV12-3 or TRBV12-4 and TRBJ2-2; weak D call: TRBD1 (6 bases). The CDR3 nucleotides are TGTGCCAGCAGCCGAGGGGGTGGGACGAACACCGGGGAGCTGTTTTTT. It specifies CASSRGGGTNTGELFF.